These 8 T cell receptor beta chains came from one sample sequenced in a study of T-cell reconstitution after alpha-beta-depleted transplantation in children. TCRbeta library preparation incorporated unique molecular identifiers. Each CDR3 protein gets one entry after TCRdb re-called the PCR reads with MiXCR. The repertoire holds fewer than 700,000 distinct CDR3 sequences, approximately 12% seen once, with 2% to 2.5% in the top ten. This specimen consisted of PBMCs, mostly from graft donor cells, obtained 360 days after TCRalphabeta/CD19-depleted stem cell transplant. The receptors were gathered from a male patient under 18 who had a stem cell transplant for acute myeloid leukemia, so the T cells may come from the graft donor.

This clonotype was counted ten times or more. This chain links TRBV7-2 with TRBJ2-3; weak D call: TRBD1 (7 bases). Trimming stripped 0 bases from V and 0 bases from J, with 13 bases between. The germline gives CDR1 SGHTA, CDR2 FQGNSA. This CDR3 region has 17 residues. The CDR3 loop is CASSLAPAGGSTDTQYF. CDR3 coding DNA: TGTGCCAGCAGCTTAGCCCCGGCAGGGGGGAGCACAGATACGCAGTATTTT.

A few counts support this clonotype. The chain carries TRBV19 and TRBJ2-5, with D tentatively TRBD1 (5 bases). Germline V CDR1 and CDR2: LNHDA, SQIVND (reference sequence). The CDR3 sequence is 15 residues long. Trimming left V 3 bases short and J 5 bases short, with 16 bases between. The CDR3 DNA is TGTGCCAGTAGTATGGGCAGGGTACTTCGTGAGACCCAGTACTTC. The encoded protein is CASSMGRVLRETQYF. Drawing the rest from reference TRBV19 and TRBJ2-5, the complete variable domain is DGGITQSPKYLFRKEGQNVTLSCEQNLNHDAMYWYRQDPGQGLRLIYYSQIVNDFQKGDIAEGYSVSREKKESFPLTVTSAQKNPTAFYLCASSMGRVLRETQYFGPGTRLLVL.

In its sample, this clonotype was seen a few times. The chain has TRBV29-1 and TRBJ2-7; D not certain. Germline V gene data show CDR1 as SQVTM and CDR2 as ANQGSEA. This CDR3 is built from 10 residues. V lost 4 bases and J lost 3, with 4 bases in between. The CDR3 loop is CSVGFYEQYF. Here the CDR3 DNA reads TGCAGCGTTGGATTCTACGAGCAGTACTTC.

This clonotype was detected a few times. This chain uses TRBV25-1 with TRBJ2-7; no firm D call. The ends were cut back, 5 bases at V and 3 bases at J, with 11 bases in the middle. CDR1 MGHDK and CDR2 SYGVNS come from the germline V gene. The CDR3 consists of 13 residues. In DNA, the CDR3 is TGTGCCAGCAGTTCCACGGTGGACTACGAGCAGTACTTC. Amino acids: CASSSTVDYEQYF.

The CDR3, as DNA: TGTGCCAGCAGGACGAGTGAAAACGAGCAGTACTTC. It yields the protein CASRTSENEQYF. The V and J genes are TRBV28 and TRBJ2-7, with D unclear. The CDR3 runs to 12 residues. Trimming removed 6 bases from V and 5 bases from J, with 11 bases in between. Germline V gives CDR1 MDHEN, CDR2 SYDVKM.

This clonotype turned up a few times. The V and J genes are TRBV6-2 or TRBV6-3 and TRBJ2-5; TRBD1 agrees at 7 bases. The CDR3 length is 16 residues. Germline CDR1 reads MNHEY; CDR2 reads SVGEGT. The V gene end was trimmed by 0 bases and the J gene end by 5 bases; junction bases not matched to a gene: 9. The CDR3 reads CASSYSIDRVGETQYF. The CDR3 nucleotides read TGTGCCAGCAGTTACTCAATTGACAGGGTCGGGGAGACCCAGTACTTC.

The gene calls are TRBV28 and TRBJ2-7; D remains ambiguous. The ends were cut back, 1 base at V and 6 bases at J, with 10 bases in the middle. Germline V lookup: CDR1 MDHEN, CDR2 SYDVKM. This CDR3 is 13 amino acids long. The CDR3 DNA reads TGTGCCAGCAGTTTATTGTGGACGAGCGAGCAGTACTTC. Amino acid sequence: CASSLLWTSEQYF.

The rearrangement uses TRBV4-2 and TRBJ2-3; 7 positions agree with TRBD2. J lost 4 bases, V lost 7 bases, and 14 bases had no gene match. CDR1 and CDR2 from the germline V gene are LGHNA and YNFKEQ. The CDR3 is 16 residues long. The CDR3 region has the DNA TGTGCCAGCACCCTACACGGGGCGGGAGAGGCAGATACGCAGTATTTT. Encoded protein: CASTLHGAGEADTQYF.